The 25 T cell receptor beta chains given below trace back to one sample, sequenced in a study of shared clonotypes between healthy human individuals. The data were produced by immunoSEQ multiplex PCR, yet TCRdb's version contains in-frame clones alone and is incomplete. The sample lists millions of clones; roughly 93% were seen once. Sequencing was performed on naive CD4+ T cells from PBMCs. Subset of the sample: CD45RA+ positively selected. These receptors came from a man aged 18 to 29 in good health. Some clones in this sample may be carry-over from other donors' samples.

About this clone itself: The sample contains more than one DNA sequence encoding this CDR3. The rearrangement joins TRBV5-4 to TRBJ2-1; the match to TRBD2 covers 14 bases. Trimming removed 4 bases from V and 7 bases from J; junction bases left unmatched: 4. Looked up from germline, CDR1 is SGHNT and CDR2 is YYREEE (reference sequence). The CDR3 covers 15 residues. CDR3 sequence (DNA): TGTGCCAGCAGCCCAAGACTAGCGGGAGGGAATGAGCAGTTCTTC. Encoded protein: CASSPRLAGGNEQFF.

The chain is built from TRBV7-9 and TRBJ1-1; maybe TRBD1 (6 bases). The V gene's germline CDR1 is SEHNR and CDR2 FQNEAQ (reference sequence). V was cut by 2 bases and J by 4 bases, with 11 bases left in between. This CDR3 region has 14 residues. The CDR3 region is CASSLIAGATEAFF. Written as DNA, the CDR3 is TGTGCCAGCAGCTTAATTGCAGGGGCCACTGAAGCTTTCTTT.

The gene calls are TRBV6-1 and TRBJ1-5; D gene unclear. The CDR3 length is 12 residues. The germline gives CDR1 MNHNS, CDR2 SASEGT. The V gene lost 6 bases and the J gene lost 3 bases, with 6 bases spanning the gap. The CDR3 region has the DNA TGTGCCAGCAGCGATTACAATCAGCCCCAGCATTTT. Its protein product is CASSDYNQPQHF.

Only one count was recorded for this clone. This rearrangement joins TRBV2 to TRBJ2-6; D is undetermined. The length of the CDR3 is 16 residues. The V gene's germline CDR1 is SNHLY and CDR2 FYNNEI. Between the trimmed V and J ends, which lost 4 bases and 2 bases, there was a span of 12 bases. The CDR3 DNA reads as TGTGCCAGCAGTGTTGACCAATCTGCTGGGGCCAACGTCCTGACTTTC. Its protein product is CASSVDQSAGANVLTF.

The chain uses TRBV19 and TRBJ1-2, with unresolved D. This CDR3 comprises 14 residues. V was clipped by 1 base and J by 8 bases, with 14 bases between them. Germline CDR1 LNHDA, CDR2 SQIVND (reference sequence). CDR3 in amino acids: CASSIVFRVHGYTF. CDR3 in DNA: TGTGCCAGTAGTATAGTTTTCCGGGTGCACGGCTACACCTTC.

The CDR3 spells CASSEGRLYGYTF. For the CDR3, the DNA is TGTGCCAGCAGTGAAGGACGGTTATATGGCTACACCTTC. The chain employs TRBV2 and TRBJ1-2; D is ambiguous. This CDR3 comprises 13 residues. From germline, CDR1 is SNHLY and CDR2 FYNNEI. The V end was cut by 1 base, the J end by 5 bases, with 8 bases between. Based on the CDR3 plus reference TRBV2 and TRBJ1-2, the full variable domain is EPEVTQTPSHQVTQMGQEVILRCVPISNHLYFYWYRQILGQKVEFLVSFYNNEISEKSEIFDDQFSVERPDGSNFTLKIRSTKLEDSAMYFCASSEGRLYGYTFGSGTRLTVV.

The chain employs TRBV25-1 and TRBJ2-7, with D tentatively TRBD1 (6 bases). Germline loops: CDR1 MGHDK, CDR2 SYGVNS. The CDR3 runs 14 residues. The V end lost 5 bases, the J end lost 4 bases, and 15 bases lay between the germline ends. The DNA for the CDR3 is TGTGCCAGCAGTAAAACAGGGCAGGCTTACGAGCAGTACTTC. It is translated as CASSKTGQAYEQYF.

The V and J genes are TRBV15 and TRBJ1-1; a possible D gene is TRBD1 (5 bases). Germline CDR1 and CDR2: LNHNV and YYDKDF (reference sequence). V shed 1 base and J shed 9 bases, with 12 bases lying between them. The CDR3 has 13 amino acids. The CDR3: CATSRALQEKAFF. The CDR3 nucleotides read TGTGCCACCAGCAGAGCCTTACAGGAAAAAGCTTTCTTT.

With regard to this clone: The identical CDR3 is also encoded by other nucleotide sequences in the sample. The chain is built from TRBV9 and TRBJ1-3; the D is unclear. This CDR3 has 15 residues. Germline V gene lookup returns CDR1 SGDLS and CDR2 YYNGEE. V was clipped by 0 bases and J by 0 bases, with 7 bases between them. In DNA, the CDR3 is TGTGCCAGCAGCGTAGAAGGGTTCTCTGGAAACACCATATATTTT. It yields the protein CASSVEGFSGNTIYF.

Points on this clone: The identical CDR3 is also encoded by other nucleotide sequences in the sample. This chain joins TRBV7-2 and TRBJ2-2; D unclear. Trimming took off 4 bases at V and 4 bases at J, with 7 bases between the two ends. This CDR3 has 13 residues. Germline loops: CDR1 SGHTA, CDR2 FQGNSA. The CDR3 region has the DNA TGTGCCAGCAGCTCGCGTGGCACCGGGGAGCTGTTTTTT. Protein sequence: CASSSRGTGELFF.

The V call is TRBV5-8, the J call TRBJ1-5, with D uncertain. V lost 0 bases and J 7 bases, leaving 8 bases between the germline ends. The CDR3 has 13 residues. Germline-derived CDR1 and CDR2 are SGHTS and YDEGEE. CDR3 residues: CASSLGTKQPQHF. The CDR3 bases are TGTGCCAGCAGCTTGGGCACCAAGCAGCCCCAGCATTTT.

The chain has TRBV6-5 and TRBJ1-1; TRBD1 might be the D (5 bases). Germline V gives CDR1 MNHEY, CDR2 SVGAGI. V was trimmed by 4 bases and J by 5 bases, leaving 17 bases between them. The CDR3 extends over 15 amino acids. CDR3 amino acids: CASSSWTTPGTEAFF. DNA for the CDR3: TGTGCCAGCAGTTCCTGGACAACGCCAGGGACTGAAGCTTTCTTT.

The gene calls are TRBV5-4 and TRBJ2-7; D call uncertain. CDR1 and CDR2 (germline): SGHNT, YYREEE (reference sequence). V lost 0 bases to trimming and J lost 6 bases, with 7 bases between them. The CDR3 covers 12 residues. The CDR3 region is CASSLGPSEQYF. Here the CDR3 DNA reads TGTGCCAGCAGCTTGGGGCCTTCCGAGCAGTACTTC.

This chain connects TRBV7-3 to TRBJ2-5; a weak D match, TRBD1 (6 bases). CDR1 and CDR2 from the germline V gene are SGHTA and FQGTGA. This CDR3 has 13 residues. Deletions cut 4 bases from V and 8 bases from J, with 14 bases between. The CDR3 here is CASSSKSGTTQYF. CDR3 nucleotide sequence: TGTGCCAGCAGCTCGAAATCCGGGACAACCCAGTACTTC.

The rearrangement uses TRBV4-2 and TRBJ2-3, with 7 nucleotides matching TRBD2. The V segment lost 1 base and the J segment 8 bases; nucleotides outside the gene matches: 12. Germline lookup yields CDR1 LGHNA and CDR2 YNFKEQ. The CDR3 totals 16 residues. The DNA of the CDR3 is TGTGCCAGCAGCCAAGCCCGACTAGCTGCTCCGGGTACGCAGTATTTT. This codes for CASSQARLAAPGTQYF.

The chain links TRBV7-6 to TRBJ2-1; TRBD2 agrees at 7 bases. The V segment lost 5 bases and the J segment 5 bases; nucleotides outside the gene matches: 15. In germline, CDR1 is SGHVS, CDR2 FNYEAQ. The length of the CDR3 is 17 residues. The DNA of the CDR3 is TGTGCCAGCAGCCCCCGTTGGAGAGCGGGGCCCGACAATGAGCAGTTCTTC. Protein: CASSPRWRAGPDNEQFF.

The V gene is TRBV4-2, the J gene TRBJ2-7; TRBD2 agrees at 13 bases. Trimming took 8 bases from V and 2 from J; bases not matched to a gene: 3. Germline V gene data show CDR1 as LGHNA and CDR2 as YNFKEQ. The CDR3 sequence is 14 residues long. The CDR3 nucleotides are TGTGCCAGCCAGGGACTAGCGGGACCCTACGAGCAGTACTTC. Translating gives CASQGLAGPYEQYF.

The V and J genes are TRBV27 and TRBJ2-7, with D perhaps matching TRBD1 (5 bases). The CDR3 runs to 15 residues. Germline assignment: CDR1 MNHEY and CDR2 SMNVEV (reference sequence). V was pared by 6 bases and J by 1 base, with 16 bases between. CDR3 nucleotides: TGTGCCAGCAGCTCCCTTAGGGGCGGTTCCTACGAGCAGTACTTC. Translating gives CASSSLRGGSYEQYF.

The chain links TRBV7-9 to TRBJ2-1; weak D call: TRBD2 (7 bases). This CDR3 contains 16 residues. V was clipped by 7 bases and J by 2 bases, with 18 bases between them. CDR1 SEHNR and CDR2 FQNEAQ come from the germline V gene (reference sequence). The CDR3 loop is CASNRKGGLTYNEQFF. The CDR3 DNA follows: TGTGCCAGCAACCGTAAGGGGGGGCTCACCTACAATGAGCAGTTCTTC.

This chain links TRBV15 with TRBJ2-7; D possibly corresponds to TRBD1 (7 bases). Germline-derived CDR1 and CDR2 are LNHNV and YYDKDF (reference sequence). The CDR3 has 15 residues. Trimming pared 1 base from V and 5 bases from J, leaving 15 bases between. The CDR3 DNA reads as TGTGCCACCAGCAGAGGAGGGGGCGGGATGAACGAGCAGTACTTC. Translating gives CATSRGGGGMNEQYF.

The chain has TRBV7-9 and TRBJ1-1; the D is unclear. Germline values: CDR1 SEHNR, CDR2 FQNEAQ (reference sequence). Trimming stripped 2 bases from V and 11 bases from J, with 12 bases between. This CDR3 spans 12 amino acids. This CDR3 is CASSLTEGVAFF. The DNA for the CDR3 is TGTGCCAGCAGCTTAACGGAGGGAGTCGCTTTCTTT.

The chain carries TRBV10-3 and TRBJ2-7; D is tentatively TRBD1 or TRBD2 (5 bases each). CDR1 is ENHRY and CDR2 is SYGVKD in the germline V gene. The CDR3 length is 11 residues. V lost 2 bases and J 9 bases, leaving 8 bases between the germline ends. The CDR3 protein is CAISEAGRQYF. For the CDR3, the DNA is TGTGCCATCAGTGAGGCAGGGAGGCAGTACTTC.

The genes are TRBV12-1 and TRBJ2-7. TRBV12-1 counts as a pseudogene. CDR3 length: 8 residues. In DNA form, the CDR3 reads TGCGCCCGACGTGGGCAGTACTTC. Encoded protein: CARRGQYF.

The rearrangement links TRBV6-5 to TRBJ1-1, with D maybe TRBD1 (5 bases). Trimming removed 4 bases at V and 4 bases at J, with 10 bases between. The germline V gene encodes CDR1 MNHEY and CDR2 SVGAGI. The CDR3 sequence is 13 residues long. The CDR3 DNA sequence: TGTGCCAGCAGTTCGGCGGGGGGCACTGAAGCTTTCTTT. It translates to CASSSAGGTEAFF.

The chain uses TRBV21-1 and TRBJ2-7; TRBD2 is taken as the D call from the table, unchecked against the DNA. TRBV21-1 is designated a pseudogene. The length of the CDR3 is 12 residues. The CDR3 DNA follows: TGTGCCAGCATCGGGAGTTCCTACGAGCAGTACTTC. Amino acid sequence: CASIGSSYEQYF.